This paragraph reports one T cell receptor (beta chain). The CDR3 sequence is 12 residues long. The germline V and J ends were trimmed by 5 bases and 7 bases, with 12 bases remaining between them. CDR1 is MNHNS and CDR2 is SASEGT in the germline V gene. This specimen belongs to a study of OX40 agonist ivuxolimab in advanced cancers. Study details: One hepatocellular carcinoma and a couple of cutaneous melanoma patients partially responded.

Clones were sequenced by immunoSEQ multiplex PCR, and TCRdb holds only the in-frame ones, with some missing. The repertoire includes roughly 100,000 clones, more than 85% of them detected once, and 3% to 3.5% sits in the top ten. This chain joins TRBV6-1 and TRBJ2-7, with D unresolved. The clonotype comes from an adult with an advanced solid tumor such as melanoma, head and neck, liver or kidney cancer. Specimen: CD4+ or CD8+ T cells sorted from blood, collected in a trial of the OX40 agonist ivuxolimab. The chain's CDR3 is CASSRPAREQYF. In DNA form, the CDR3 reads TGTGCCAGCAGTCGGCCCGCGAGGGAGCAGTACTTC.